This section outlines one T cell receptor (beta chain) sequence together with its context. The data stem from a study of shared clonotypes between healthy human individuals. TCRdb's table, derived via immunoSEQ multiplex PCR, lists solely in-frame clones and lacks some. The repertoire holds 1.4 million or so clones, with 98% to 99% as singletons. The V end was cut by 1 base, the J end by 3 bases, with 14 bases between. The CDR3 is made up of 16 amino acids. Germline values: CDR1 KGHSH, CDR2 LQKENI. Sequencing input: naive CD4+ T cells sorted from blood. Indicated subset: CD45RA+ positively selected. This receptor was taken from a man aged 25-45 years in good health. V gene TRBV18 combines with J gene TRBJ2-3, with a weak D call TRBD2 (6 bases). CDR3 protein: CASSPLPGSETDTQYF. CDR3 sequence (DNA): TGTGCCAGCTCACCACTCCCCGGGAGCGAGACAGATACGCAGTATTTT.